Included here is one T cell receptor (beta chain) sequence, with context. The trim removed 2 bases at V and 8 bases at J, leaving 6 bases unmatched. The CDR3 totals 13 residues. This entry comes from a study of blood T cell repertoires in COVID-19. Study as a whole: The United States, Italy and Spain supplied acute and convalescent COVID-19 samples. T cells, B-cell-depleted T cells, or PBMCs supplied cDNA or gDNA.

Authors' analysis steps: Amplified reference gene primers provided the basis for estimating nucleated cell counts. Profiling relied on immunoSEQ multiplex PCR, and the TCRdb table lists in-frame clones only, not all of them. The V and J calls and clone size are taken from that table; D and trimming were inferred from the DNA. The sample comprises roughly 250,000 clones, approximately 86% of which are singletons, and less than 6.5% rests with the top ten. The clonotype comes from a human donor in a cohort sampled during active COVID-19. The V and J genes are TRBV12-3 or TRBV12-4 and TRBJ2-7, with TRBD1 matching over 7 bases. Sequencing used peripheral blood. Here the CDR3 reads CASSLIETGQQYF. The CDR3 region has the DNA TGTGCCAGCAGTTTAATAGAGACAGGGCAGCAGTACTTC.